These 9 T cell receptor beta chains share one sample of origin, sequenced in a study of Graves' ophthalmopathy and Graves' hyperthyroidism. RNA transcripts provided the template for amplifying TCR beta CDR3 regions. The first-round RT-PCR employed HTBI primers together with the Qiagen OneStep RT-PCR kit. A multiplex PCR was then performed as the second round. TCRdb used MiXCR to reprocess the multiplex PCR reads, holding one entry per CDR3 protein. This repertoire shows 500,000 to 700,000 distinct CDR3 sequences, 22% found once; its top ten account for approximately 7%. Source material: peripheral blood. The receptors were gathered from a woman aged 18-29 years with stable Graves' hyperthyroidism. Some clones in this sample may be carry-over from other donors' samples.

This clonotype has at least ten counts. The chain employs TRBV6-5 and TRBJ1-1, with no clear D. This CDR3 is built from 13 residues. Germline CDR1 reads MNHEY; CDR2 reads SVGAGI. Trimming cost V 6 bases and J 1 base, with 9 bases left between them. Here the CDR3 reads CASSQRRNTEAFF. Written as DNA, the CDR3 is TGTGCCAGCAGCCAGAGGAGGAACACTGAAGCTTTCTTT.

This clonotype was recorded at least ten times. The chain employs TRBV12-3 or TRBV12-4 and TRBJ1-5; D unresolved. The V end lost 4 bases, the J end lost 8 bases, and 15 bases lay between the germline ends. CDR3 length: 14 amino acids. The CDR3 here is CASSSPDRSKPQHF. The CDR3 coding sequence is TGTGCCAGCAGTTCTCCGGACCGGAGCAAGCCCCAGCATTTT.

To note about this clonotype: Possible read error: a much larger clone is one base away. V gene TRBV9 combines with J gene TRBJ2-2; the D is unclear. Trimming left V 0 bases short and J 9 bases short, with 12 bases between. The length of the CDR3 is 14 residues. The germline V gene has CDR1 SGDLS and CDR2 YYNGEE. CDR3 nucleotide sequence: TGTGCCAGCAGCGTAGTTTCACAGTCCCGGGAGCTGTTTTTT. The encoded protein is CASSVVSQSRELFF.

This clonotype was recorded once. J is TRBJ1-1 and V is TRBV27; TRBD1 is a possible D gene (5 bases). This CDR3 region has 15 residues. The V end lost 0 bases, the J end lost 0 bases, and 8 bases lay between the germline ends. The germline V gene has CDR1 MNHEY and CDR2 SMNVEV (reference sequence). CDR3 residues: CASSLSMGLNTEAFF. CDR3 DNA: TGTGCCAGCAGTTTATCGATGGGGCTGAACACTGAAGCTTTCTTT.

This clonotype was picked up many times. The rearrangement uses TRBV28 and TRBJ2-7; tentatively, D is TRBD2 (6 bases). V was trimmed by 2 bases and J by 7 bases, leaving 18 bases between them. There are 15 residues in the CDR3. Germline-derived CDR1 and CDR2 are MDHEN and SYDVKM. DNA of the CDR3: TGTGCCAGCAGTTTACGGGGACTTCCGTTATGGGAGCAGTACTTC. Translation gives CASSLRGLPLWEQYF.

This clonotype turned up a few times. This chain joins TRBV6-5 and TRBJ1-4; 9 nucleotides match TRBD1. Unmatched junction bases numbered 3, after V lost 0 bases and J lost 4 bases. This CDR3 spans 16 amino acids. Germline V gene sequence: CDR1 MNHEY, CDR2 SVGAGI. This CDR3 reads CASSYSGTGFNEKLFF. CDR3 sequence (DNA): TGTGCCAGCAGTTACTCCGGGACAGGGTTTAATGAAAAACTGTTTTTT.

This clonotype appeared many times. This chain uses TRBV20-1 with TRBJ2-5; D perhaps matches TRBD2 (6 bases). The CDR3 contains 15 residues. V was trimmed by 3 bases and J by 5 bases, leaving 19 bases between them. Germline V gives CDR1 DFQATT, CDR2 SNEGSKA (reference sequence). CDR3 amino acids: CSASPIADLRETQYF. The CDR3, as DNA: TGCAGTGCTAGCCCTATAGCGGACCTAAGGGAGACCCAGTACTTC.

This clonotype was counted ten times or more. The chain combines TRBV5-1 with TRBJ2-7; 7 nucleotides match TRBD1. The germline CDR1 and CDR2 sequences are SGHRS and YFSETQ. V lost 0 bases, J lost 4 bases, and 4 bases stayed unmatched. The CDR3 runs to 14 residues. As DNA, the CDR3 is TGCGCCAGCAGCTTGGTTGGGACAGAATACGAGCAGTACTTC. It encodes CASSLVGTEYEQYF.

As regards this clonotype: The missing conserved phenylalanine or tryptophan at the end of this CDR3 makes a read error likely. The V call is TRBV5-1, the J call TRBJ2-2, with D perhaps TRBD1 or TRBD2 (6 bases each). Germline CDR1 and CDR2: SGHRS and YFSETQ. The CDR3 has 16 residues. V was shortened by 3 bases and J by 4 bases, with 16 bases between the two germline ends. The CDR3 region has the DNA TGCGCCAGCAGCTCGTGGGGGGCCGGGGGCACCGGGGAGCTGTTTGTT. This sequence encodes CASSSWGAGGTGELFV.